The entry that follows covers one T cell receptor beta chain sequence. Antigen unknown. The data belong to a study of cytomegalovirus exposure and HLA in healthy donors. Study-wide results and caveats: The listing of roughly 160 TCR beta chains classed them as cytomegalovirus-associated. According to a subsequent analysis, TCR clusters from the first cohort were inclined to appear together in the roughly 120 validation repertoires.

Clones were read by immunoSEQ multiplex PCR, and TCRdb kept only the in-frame ones, dropping some. The sample shows about 360,000 clones, about nine tenths of them seen only once. V was cut by 3 bases and J by 4 bases, with 7 bases left in between. The CDR3 runs 13 residues. Germline assignment: CDR1 MDHEN and CDR2 SYDVKM. The donors were in the approximately 120-subject validation cohort, distinct from the approximately 610-subject first cohort. The specimen sequenced was PBMCs. The genes are TRBV28 and TRBJ2-1; a weak D match, TRBD2 (6 bases). This TCR derives from a woman between 18 and 29 years old in good health and CMV-seronegative. The CDR3 DNA follows: TGTGCCAGCAGTTTCGGGACTTACAATGAGCAGTTCTTC. This codes for CASSFGTYNEQFF.